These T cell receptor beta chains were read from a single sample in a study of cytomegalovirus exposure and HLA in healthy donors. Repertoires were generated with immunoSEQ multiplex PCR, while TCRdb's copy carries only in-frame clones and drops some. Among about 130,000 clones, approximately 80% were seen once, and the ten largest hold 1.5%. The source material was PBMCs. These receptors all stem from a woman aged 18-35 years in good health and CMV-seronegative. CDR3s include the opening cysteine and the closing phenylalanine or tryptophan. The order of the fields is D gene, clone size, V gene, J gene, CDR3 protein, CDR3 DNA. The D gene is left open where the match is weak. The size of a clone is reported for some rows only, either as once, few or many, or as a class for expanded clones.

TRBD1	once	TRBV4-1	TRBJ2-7	CASSTRTGRFSYEQYF	TGCGCCAGCAGCACGCGGACAGGGCGATTCTCTTACGAGCAGTACTTC
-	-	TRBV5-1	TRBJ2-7	CASSFDFSTGYEQYF	TGCGCCAGCAGCTTTGATTTTTCGACAGGCTACGAGCAGTACTTC
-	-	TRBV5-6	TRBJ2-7	CASSLGGWWEQYF	TGTGCCAGCAGCTTGGGAGGGTGGTGGGAGCAGTACTTC
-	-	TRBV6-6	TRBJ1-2	CASSSINYGYTF	TGTGCCAGCAGTTCAATTAACTATGGCTACACCTTC
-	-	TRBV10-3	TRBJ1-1	CAISQTGQNTEAFF	TGTGCCATCAGCCAAACAGGCCAGAACACTGAAGCTTTCTTT
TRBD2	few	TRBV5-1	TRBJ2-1	CASRSTLAGGDYEQFF	TGCGCCAGCAGATCTACATTAGCGGGAGGGGACTATGAGCAGTTCTTC
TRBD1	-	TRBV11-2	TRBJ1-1	CASSSQGAEAFF	TGTGCCAGCAGCTCTCAGGGGGCTGAAGCTTTCTTT
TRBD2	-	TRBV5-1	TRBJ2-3	CASSLRLAVQNTDTQYF	TGCGCCAGCAGCTTGCGACTAGCGGTGCAAAACACAGATACGCAGTATTTT
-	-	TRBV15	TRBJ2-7	CATSREERLYEQYF	TGTGCCACCAGCAGAGAGGAGCGCCTCTACGAGCAGTACTTC
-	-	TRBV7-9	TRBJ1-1	CASSLTSTSEAFF	TGTGCCAGCAGCTTAACCAGCACTAGTGAAGCTTTCTTT
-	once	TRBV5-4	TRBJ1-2	CASSLVSRGGSYGYTF	TGTGCCAGCAGCTTGGTCAGTAGGGGGGGATCCTATGGCTACACCTTC
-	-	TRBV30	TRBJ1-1	CAWSVIADIEAFF	TGTGCCTGGAGTGTAATAGCGGATATTGAAGCTTTCTTT
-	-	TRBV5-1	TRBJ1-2	CASSSEGLEHVYGYTF	TGCGCCAGCAGCTCGGAGGGATTGGAGCATGTCTATGGCTACACCTTC
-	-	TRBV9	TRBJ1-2	CASSPRVSMSYGYTF	TGTGCCAGCAGCCCCCGAGTTTCAATGAGCTATGGCTACACCTTC
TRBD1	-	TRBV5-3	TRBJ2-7	CARSRKKEDRAHQDRVHEQYF	TGTGCCAGAAGCCGAAAGAAGGAGGACAGGGCCCATCAAGACCGGGTACACGAGCAGTACTTC
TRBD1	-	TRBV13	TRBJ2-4	CASSRQGGKNIQYF	TGTGCCAGCAGCCGACAGGGGGGGAAAAACATTCAGTACTTC
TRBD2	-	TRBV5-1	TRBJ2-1	CASSLAGGPFSYNEQFF	TGCGCCAGTTCACTAGCGGGAGGGCCTTTCTCCTACAATGAGCAGTTCTTC
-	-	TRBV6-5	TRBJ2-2	CASSPIRDTGELFF	TGTGCCAGCAGTCCCATCAGGGACACCGGGGAGCTGTTTTTT
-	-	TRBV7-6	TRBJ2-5	CASSSSGLAAGTQYF	TGTGCCAGCAGCTCCTCAGGCCTAGCTGCGGGGACCCAGTACTTC
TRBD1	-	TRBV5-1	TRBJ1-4	CASSPSPRDSREKLFF	TGCGCCAGCAGTCCCTCCCCGCGGGACAGTAGAGAAAAACTGTTTTTT
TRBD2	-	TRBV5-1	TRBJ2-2	CASSGGSWNTGELFF	TGCGCCAGCAGCGGCGGGAGCTGGAACACCGGGGAGCTGTTTTTT
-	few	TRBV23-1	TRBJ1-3	CASSPPVKQIPPGNTIYF	TGCGCCAGCAGTCCCCCCGTTAAACAAATCCCACCTGGAAACACCATATATTTT